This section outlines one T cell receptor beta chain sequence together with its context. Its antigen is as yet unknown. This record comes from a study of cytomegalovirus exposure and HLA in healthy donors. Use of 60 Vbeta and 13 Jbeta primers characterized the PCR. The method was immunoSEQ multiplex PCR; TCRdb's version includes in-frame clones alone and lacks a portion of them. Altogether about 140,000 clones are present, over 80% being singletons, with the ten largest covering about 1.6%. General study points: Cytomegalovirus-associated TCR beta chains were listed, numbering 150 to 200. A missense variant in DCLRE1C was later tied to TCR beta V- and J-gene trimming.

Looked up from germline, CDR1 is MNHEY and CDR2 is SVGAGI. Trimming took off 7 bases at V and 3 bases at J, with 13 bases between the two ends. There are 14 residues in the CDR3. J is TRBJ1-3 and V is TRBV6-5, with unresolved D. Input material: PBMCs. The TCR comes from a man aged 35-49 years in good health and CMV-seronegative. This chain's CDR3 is CASTSPGIGNTIYF. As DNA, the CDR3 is TGTGCCAGCACCTCACCGGGGATTGGAAACACCATATATTTT.